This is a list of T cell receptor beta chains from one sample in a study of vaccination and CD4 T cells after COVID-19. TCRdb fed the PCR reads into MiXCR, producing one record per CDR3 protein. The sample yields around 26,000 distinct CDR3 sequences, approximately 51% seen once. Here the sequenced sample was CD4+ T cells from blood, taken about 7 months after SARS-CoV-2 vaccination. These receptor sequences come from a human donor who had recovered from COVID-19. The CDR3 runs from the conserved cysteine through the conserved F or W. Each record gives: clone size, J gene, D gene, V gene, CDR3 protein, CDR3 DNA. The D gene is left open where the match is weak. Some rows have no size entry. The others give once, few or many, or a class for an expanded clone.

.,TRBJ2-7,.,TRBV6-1,CASGYYEQYF,TGTGCCAGCGGGTATTACGAGCAGTACTTC
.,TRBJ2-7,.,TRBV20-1,CSAWTATYEQYF,TGCAGTGCATGGACAGCCACCTACGAGCAGTACTTC
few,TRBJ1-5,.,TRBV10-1,CASTNGDQPQHF,TGCGCCAGCACAAATGGGGATCAGCCCCAGCATTTT
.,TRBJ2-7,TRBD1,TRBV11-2,CASSAGTGGAEQYF,TGTGCCAGCAGCGCCGGGACAGGGGGCGCCGAGCAGTACTTC
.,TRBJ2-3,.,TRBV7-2,CASSLNNPGDTQYF,TGTGCCAGCAGCTTAAACAACCCAGGGGATACGCAGTATTTT
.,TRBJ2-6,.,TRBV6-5,CASSYPGAGANVLTF,TGTGCCAGCAGTTATCCGGGGGCTGGGGCCAACGTCCTGACTTTC
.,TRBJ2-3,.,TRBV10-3,CAISESGGVGLDTQYF,TGTGCCATCAGTGAGTCGGGTGGCGTAGGTCTAGATACGCAGTATTTT
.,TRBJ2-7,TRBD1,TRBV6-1,CASSPRDRGYEQYF,TGTGCCAGCAGTCCCCGGGACAGGGGATACGAGCAGTACTTC
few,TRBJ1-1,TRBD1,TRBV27,CASSRPDRGRRAFF,TGTGCCAGCAGTCGCCCCGACAGGGGGCGTAGGGCTTTCTTT
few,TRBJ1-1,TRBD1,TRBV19,CASSADRGGTEAFF,TGTGCCAGTAGTGCGGACAGGGGAGGGACTGAAGCTTTCTTT
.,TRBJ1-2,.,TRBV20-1,CSGAYMGGNYGYTF,TGCAGTGGGGCATACATGGGTGGAAACTATGGCTACACCTTC
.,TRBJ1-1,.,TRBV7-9,CASSLGWGMNTEAFF,TGTGCCAGCAGCTTAGGCTGGGGAATGAACACTGAAGCTTTCTTT
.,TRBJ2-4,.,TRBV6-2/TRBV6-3,CASSKIQGALAKNIQYF,TGTGCCAGCAGTAAAATTCAGGGAGCTTTAGCCAAAAACATTCAGTACTTC
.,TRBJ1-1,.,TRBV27,CASSDPPGDNTEAFF,TGTGCCAGCAGTGACCCCCCCGGAGATAACACTGAAGCTTTCTTT
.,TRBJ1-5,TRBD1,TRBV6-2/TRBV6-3,CASSKNRGQPQHF,TGTGCCAGCAGTAAGAACAGGGGTCAGCCCCAGCATTTT
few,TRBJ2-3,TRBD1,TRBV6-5,CASSSRTGRDTQYF,TGTGCCAGCAGTTCACGGACAGGGAGAGATACGCAGTATTTT
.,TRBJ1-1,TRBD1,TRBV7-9,CASSSRDSFTEAFF,TGTGCCAGCAGCTCCCGGGACAGTTTCACTGAAGCTTTCTTT
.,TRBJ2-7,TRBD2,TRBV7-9,CASSPPASGGYEQYF,TGTGCCAGCAGCCCCCCGGCTAGCGGGGGGTACGAGCAGTACTTC
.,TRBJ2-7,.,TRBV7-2,CASSYGVAEGQYF,TGTGCCAGCAGCTATGGGGTAGCGGAGGGGCAGTACTTC
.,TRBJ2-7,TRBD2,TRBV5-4,CASSLVSGKGEQYF,TGTGCCAGCAGCTTGGTTAGCGGGAAAGGCGAGCAGTACTTC
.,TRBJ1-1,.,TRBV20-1,CSASQPDTEAFF,TGCAGTGCCAGTCAGCCCGACACTGAAGCTTTCTTT
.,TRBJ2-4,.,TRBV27,CASSLSGLSVDIQYF,TGTGCCAGCAGTCTCTCAGGGTTATCGGTTGACATTCAGTACTTC
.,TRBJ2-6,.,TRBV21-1,CARPRQGLSGANVLTF,TGTGCCAGACCTAGACAGGGACTCTCTGGGGCCAACGTCCTGACTTTC
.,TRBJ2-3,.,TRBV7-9,CASSLDLRGGASDTQYF,TGTGCCAGCAGCTTAGATCTCAGAGGGGGAGCTTCAGATACGCAGTATTTT
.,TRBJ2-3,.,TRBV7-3,CASSLRRGGFTDTQYF,TGTGCCAGCAGCTTACGGCGTGGAGGATTCACAGATACGCAGTATTTT
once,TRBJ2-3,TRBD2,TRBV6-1,CASSRLAGASTDTQYF,TGTGCCAGCAGTCGACTAGCGGGGGCCTCCACAGATACGCAGTATTTT
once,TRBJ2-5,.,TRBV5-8,CASSLAGARGETQYF,TGTGCCAGCAGCTTAGCTGGGGCCCGAGGAGAGACCCAGTACTTC
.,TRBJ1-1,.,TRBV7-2,CASSAGRPTEAFF,TGTGCCAGCAGCGCGGGGCGCCCGACTGAAGCTTTCTTT
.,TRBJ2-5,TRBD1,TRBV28,CASSLSDRGETQYF,TGTGCCAGCAGTTTATCGGACAGGGGGGAGACCCAGTACTTC
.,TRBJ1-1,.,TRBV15,CATSRDGGTEAFF,TGTGCCACCAGCAGGGACGGTGGCACTGAAGCTTTCTTT
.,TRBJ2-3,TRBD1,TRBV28,CASSLSGGILGQYF,TGTGCCAGCAGTTTATCAGGGGGCATACTCGGGCAGTATTTT
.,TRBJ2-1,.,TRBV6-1,CAITRQIRDNEQFF,TGTGCCATCACCCGACAGATAAGGGACAATGAGCAGTTCTTC
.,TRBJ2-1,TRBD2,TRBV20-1,CSASPTSGSMDEQFF,TGCAGTGCTAGTCCTACTAGCGGGAGTATGGATGAGCAGTTCTTC
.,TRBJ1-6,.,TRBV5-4,CASSHRTYQAPLHF,TGTGCCAGCAGCCACAGGACATATCAAGCACCCCTCCACTTT
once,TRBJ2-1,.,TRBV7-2,CASSLDGRSYNEQFF,TGTGCCAGCAGCTTAGATGGTCGCTCCTACAATGAGCAGTTCTTC
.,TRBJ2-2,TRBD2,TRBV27,CASSLAGGPNTGELFF,TGTGCCAGCAGTTTAGCGGGAGGGCCTAACACCGGGGAGCTGTTTTTT
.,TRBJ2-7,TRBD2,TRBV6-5,CASSYAAGGSYEQYF,TGTGCCAGCAGTTATGCCGCGGGAGGGAGCTACGAGCAGTACTTC
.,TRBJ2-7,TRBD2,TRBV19,CASRGLAGGDEQYF,TGTGCCAGTAGAGGGCTAGCGGGAGGCGACGAGCAGTACTTC
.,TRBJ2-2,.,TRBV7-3,CASSPPGTATNTGELFF,TGTGCCAGCAGCCCACCGGGGACCGCTACGAACACCGGGGAGCTGTTTTTT
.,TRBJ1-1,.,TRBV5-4,CASSPRTGNTEAFF,TGTGCCAGCAGCCCCAGAACAGGGAACACTGAAGCTTTCTTT
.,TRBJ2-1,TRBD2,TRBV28,CASSLLAAYNEQFF,TGTGCCAGCAGTTTGCTAGCGGCCTACAATGAGCAGTTCTTC
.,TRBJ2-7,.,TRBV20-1,CSARENRDYEQYF,TGCAGTGCTAGAGAAAACCGGGACTACGAGCAGTACTTC
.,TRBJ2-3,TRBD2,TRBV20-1,CSARDPLAGGKSSTDTQYF,TGCAGTGCTAGAGACCCGCTAGCGGGAGGCAAATCATCCACAGATACGCAGTATTTT
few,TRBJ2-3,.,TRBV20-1,CSASMSSVGDTQYF,TGCAGTGCTAGCATGTCTAGCGTTGGAGATACGCAGTATTTT
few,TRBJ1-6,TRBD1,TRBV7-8,CASSIGQGRGSPLHF,TGTGCCAGCAGCATCGGACAGGGGCGGGGTTCACCCCTCCACTTT
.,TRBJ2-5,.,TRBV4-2,CASSQGGGMDETQYF,TGTGCCAGCAGCCAAGGTGGCGGGATGGATGAGACCCAGTACTTC
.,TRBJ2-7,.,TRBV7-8,CASSWAGRGQYF,TGTGCCAGCAGTTGGGCCGGCCGGGGGCAGTACTTC
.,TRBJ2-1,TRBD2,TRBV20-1,CSAHKGLAHNEQFF,TGCAGTGCTCATAAGGGACTAGCCCACAATGAGCAGTTCTTC
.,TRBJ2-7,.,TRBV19,CASSSLPISYEQYF,TGTGCCAGTAGTAGCCTTCCGATTTCCTACGAGCAGTACTTC